Reported below is one TCR beta chain. The data were produced by immunoSEQ multiplex PCR, yet TCRdb's version contains in-frame clones alone and is incomplete. The repertoire has roughly 110,000 clones, approximately 90% of them found once; the top ten carry 0.95% to 1.5%. The data stem from a study of OX40 agonist ivuxolimab in advanced cancers. This CDR3 has 13 residues. Per germline, CDR1 SGHTS and CDR2 YDEGEE. The trim removed 9 bases at V and 5 bases at J, leaving 10 bases unmatched. The TCR comes from an adult with an advanced solid tumor such as melanoma, head and neck, liver or kidney cancer. The sequences come from CD4+ or CD8+ T cells sorted from blood, collected in a trial of the OX40 agonist ivuxolimab. The chain couples TRBV5-8 to TRBJ2-7; the match to TRBD2 covers 8 bases. The CDR3 reads CATEGTRVNEQYF. DNA of the CDR3: TGTGCCACTGAGGGGACTAGAGTCAACGAGCAGTACTTC.